The 10 T cell receptor beta chains reported below all come from one sample, sequenced in a study of T-cell reconstitution after alpha-beta-depleted transplantation in children. As it was prepared, the TCRbeta library received unique molecular identifiers. TCRdb fed the PCR reads into MiXCR, producing one record per CDR3 protein. The sample lists about 91,000 distinct CDR3 sequences, 6.5% to 8.5% occurring once. The starting material was PBMCs from the stem cell graft donor, obtained from the stem cell graft. The receptors originated from a human donor who donated a stem cell graft to a child with congenital amegakaryocytic thrombocytopenia.

Notes on this clonotype: This may stem from a read error, because a much larger clone lies one nucleotide away. J is TRBJ2-1 and V is TRBV7-3, with 8 bases matching TRBD1. The germline CDR1 and CDR2 sequences are SGHTA and FQGTGA. The CDR3 is 15 amino acids. The CDR3 here is CASRLGQGAGNEQFF. The CDR3 nucleotides are TGTGCCAGCCGCTTAGGGCAGGGGGCGGGTAATGAGCAGTTCTTC.

This clonotype was counted many times. This chain connects TRBV24-1 to TRBJ2-1; 9 nucleotides line up with TRBD1. The CDR3 length is 15 residues. CDR1 is KGHDR, CDR2 SFDVKD, per germline. Trimming cost V 9 bases and J 6 bases; bases outside gene matches: 11. The CDR3, as DNA: TGTGCCACCTCTGAGGGGACAGGGAGGGCCAATGAGCAGTTCTTC. Its translation is CATSEGTGRANEQFF.

This clonotype has at least ten counts. The V gene is TRBV5-1, the J gene TRBJ2-1, with 9 bases matching TRBD2. The trim removed 4 bases at V and 5 bases at J, leaving 1 base unmatched. Per germline, CDR1 SGHRS and CDR2 YFSETQ. CDR3 length: 13 amino acids. CDR3 in amino acids: CASSRLADNEQFF. DNA of the CDR3: TGCGCCAGCAGCCGACTAGCGGACAATGAGCAGTTCTTC.

This clonotype occurred many times. This chain uses TRBV15 with TRBJ2-3; D gene unclear. Germline loops: CDR1 LNHNV, CDR2 YYDKDF (reference sequence). Trimming took 8 bases from V and 4 from J, leaving 7 bases between them. This CDR3 region has 11 residues. DNA of the CDR3: TGTGCCACCGCTTGGGCAGATACGCAGTATTTT. Amino acid sequence: CATAWADTQYF.

This clonotype has at least ten counts. The chain carries TRBV28 and TRBJ2-5; D remains unclear. V lost 2 bases and J lost 1, with 5 bases in between. Per germline, CDR1 MDHEN and CDR2 SYDVKM. CDR3 length: 13 amino acids. CDR3: CASSLNSQETQYF. In nucleotides, the CDR3 is TGTGCCAGCAGTTTAAACAGCCAAGAGACCCAGTACTTC.

This clonotype has ten or more counts. The chain recombines TRBV7-9 with TRBJ2-1, with D maybe TRBD1 (6 bases). The CDR3 sequence is 12 residues long. Trimming took off 4 bases at V and 12 bases at J, with 13 bases between the two ends. The germline V gene encodes CDR1 SEHNR and CDR2 FQNEAQ (reference sequence). The CDR3: CASSSNEGGQFF. DNA for the CDR3: TGTGCCAGCAGCTCTAATGAAGGGGGGCAGTTCTTC.

This clonotype was counted ten times or more. One junction end disagrees with the germline gene, perhaps due to a read error. V is TRBV7-9 and J is TRBJ2-1; 13 bases map to TRBD2. Germline lookup yields CDR1 SEHNR and CDR2 FQNEAQ (reference sequence). CDR3 length equals 17 residues. This CDR3 reads CASSSPPGLAGYSEQFF. CDR3 nucleotides: TGTGCCAGCAGCTCCCCACCGGGACTAGCGGGGTACAGTGAGCAGTTCTTC.

This clonotype has a count of ten or more. The rearrangement links TRBV27 to TRBJ2-4, with D perhaps matching TRBD2 (6 bases). V was clipped by 0 bases and J by 9 bases, with 9 bases between them. Germline V gene data show CDR1 as MNHEY and CDR2 as SMNVEV (reference sequence). This CDR3 contains 13 residues. CDR3 in amino acids: CASSLSLGGIQYF. For the CDR3, the DNA is TGTGCCAGCAGTTTATCTTTGGGGGGCATTCAGTACTTC.

There are many counts of this clonotype. The V and J genes are TRBV5-1 and TRBJ2-7; D unresolved. This CDR3 is built from 12 residues. V dropped 3 bases and J dropped 1 base, with 5 bases sitting between them. Germline V CDR1 and CDR2: SGHRS, YFSETQ. The CDR3: CASSSESYEQYF. CDR3 coding DNA: TGCGCCAGCAGCTCCGAGTCCTACGAGCAGTACTTC.

This clonotype has ten or more counts. The chain couples TRBV20-1 to TRBJ1-5; D gene ambiguous. Germline V gene lookup returns CDR1 DFQATT and CDR2 SNEGSKA (reference sequence). V was clipped by 0 bases and J by 6 bases, with 9 bases between them. The CDR3 loop spans 13 amino acids. The CDR3 DNA is TGCAGTGCTAGAGATGTCGGAATTCAGCCCCAGCATTTT. This codes for CSARDVGIQPQHF.